This T cell receptor (beta chain) was observed in a study of blood T cell repertoires in COVID-19. Study context: Sites in the United States, Italy and Spain provided acute and convalescent COVID-19 samples. T cells, B-cell-depleted T cells, or PBMCs provided the cDNA or gDNA that served as material.

Germline values: CDR1 SGHTA, CDR2 FQGNSA. V lost 5 bases to trimming and J lost 1 base, with 15 bases between them. The CDR3 totals 15 residues. Original analysis: Estimation of nucleated cell counts relied on the amplification of reference gene primers. Repertoires were generated with immunoSEQ multiplex PCR, while TCRdb's copy carries only in-frame clones and drops some. Clone size and V and J calls were adopted from that table, with D and trimming inferred from the DNA. The sample lists under 150,000 clones, 70% to 90% seen once, with about 3% in the top ten. Sequenced input: peripheral blood. The V gene is TRBV7-2, the J gene TRBJ2-7; weak D call: TRBD2 (6 bases). The source of this sequence is a woman aged 40 to 50 with active or convalescent COVID-19. CDR3 sequence: CASSPGGAGSYEQYF. The CDR3 region has the DNA TGTGCCAGCAGCCCCGGGGGAGCGGGTTCCTACGAGCAGTACTTC.